Below, 30 T cell receptor beta chains from the same sample are listed, as sequenced in a study of T cell repertoires in cytomegalovirus infection. Antigens for these TCRs are unknown. TCRdb ran MiXCR on the reads and lists one entry per CDR3 protein. The sample holds roughly 49,000 distinct CDR3 sequences, 20% to 25% seen once. This material consisted of CD8+ T cells from cultured PBMCs, taken from culture after CMV antigen stimulation. These receptors were taken from a human donor in good health (CMV status not recorded). Some clones in this sample may be carry-over from other donors' samples.

This clonotype appeared a few times. The V call is TRBV7-2, the J call TRBJ2-1, with 9 bases identical to TRBD2. The CDR3 has 18 residues. V shed 0 bases, J shed 2 bases, and the junction held 8 bases outside the gene matches. Germline V gives CDR1 SGHTA, CDR2 FQGNSA. CDR3 nucleotide sequence: TGTGCCAGCAGCTTAGCGTTAGCGGGGGCCATAACCTACAATGAGCAGTTCTTC. Protein: CASSLALAGAITYNEQFF.

The chain uses TRBV7-9 and TRBJ1-4, with D unresolved. This CDR3 comprises 13 residues. With 4 bases removed from V and 5 bases from J, the gap between germline ends came to 8 bases. CDR1 is SEHNR, CDR2 FQNEAQ, per germline (reference sequence). The CDR3 reads CASSSRRNEKLFF. The CDR3 DNA is TGTGCCAGCAGCTCCAGACGGAATGAAAAACTGTTTTTT.

Within the sample, this clonotype is medium-sized. The genes are TRBV7-4 and TRBJ1-2; 7 bases fit TRBD1. CDR1 is SGHVT, CDR2 SQSDAQ, per germline. J lost 7 bases, V lost 3 bases, and 5 bases had no gene match. The CDR3 sequence is 13 residues long. CDR3 protein: CASSFRTGVGYTF. CDR3 bases: TGTGCCAGCAGCTTTCGGACAGGCGTTGGCTACACCTTC.

This clonotype was counted ten times or more. J is TRBJ2-7 and V is TRBV25-1; either TRBD1 or TRBD2 may fit D (5 bases each). V lost 8 bases to trimming and J lost 7 bases, with 15 bases between them. The CDR3 contains 12 residues. Germline lookup yields CDR1 MGHDK and CDR2 SYGVNS. The DNA of the CDR3 is TGTGCCAGCTCTTTGGGGGTTGAGGAGCAGTACTTC. Translated, it gives CASSLGVEEQYF.

This clonotype was observed a few times. The rearrangement links TRBV7-8 to TRBJ2-5; 7 bases align to TRBD2. After removal of 2 bases from V and 1 base from J, the junction contained 16 bases not matched to a gene. The V gene's germline CDR1 is SGHVS and CDR2 FQNEAQ. The CDR3 contains 19 residues. The DNA for the CDR3 is TGTGCCAGCAGCTTACCTCAGAGGTTCGGGGGGATGGGCCAAGAGACCCAGTACTTC. It specifies CASSLPQRFGGMGQETQYF.

This clonotype occurred a few times. V gene TRBV7-2 combines with J gene TRBJ2-7, with TRBD1 identical over 12 bases. CDR3 size: 16 residues. CDR1 is SGHTA and CDR2 is FQGNSA in the germline V gene. The V and J ends lost 5 bases and 6 bases, in that order; junction bases with no gene match: 11. CDR3 in DNA: TGTGCCAGCAGCCTCTCACCGGGACAGGGGGCGGGCGAGCAGTACTTC. Residues: CASSLSPGQGAGEQYF.

This clonotype showed up just a few times. This rearrangement joins TRBV11-2 to TRBJ2-1; a weak D match, TRBD2 (5 bases). V was clipped by 5 bases and J by 4 bases, with 9 bases between them. The CDR3 runs 13 residues. Germline loops: CDR1 SGHAT, CDR2 FQNNGV. This CDR3 is CASSGRAYNEQFF. The CDR3 DNA is TGTGCCAGCAGCGGGCGGGCTTACAATGAGCAGTTCTTC.

The V and J genes are TRBV28 and TRBJ2-2; 7 bases line up with TRBD1. Germline V gene sequence: CDR1 MDHEN, CDR2 SYDVKM. There are 15 residues in the CDR3. V lost 6 bases and J lost 0; bases outside the gene matches: 4. This chain's CDR3 is CASSHRGSNTGELFF. CDR3 bases: TGTGCCAGCAGCCACAGGGGTTCGAACACCGGGGAGCTGTTTTTT.

This clonotype was seen many times. The V and J genes are TRBV4-3 and TRBJ2-5, with TRBD1 as a possible D gene (5 bases). This CDR3 is 15 amino acids long. V was shortened by 3 bases and J by 5 bases, with 16 bases between the two germline ends. CDR1 is LGHNA, CDR2 YSLEER, per germline. CDR3 sequence (DNA): TGCGCCAGCAGCCAGGGGCTGGGAAGGCAGGAGACCCAGTACTTC. Amino acid sequence: CASSQGLGRQETQYF.

This clonotype was seen ten or more times. The chain links TRBV7-8 to TRBJ1-1; 7 bases line up with TRBD1. Germline-derived CDR1 and CDR2 are SGHVS and FQNEAQ. The CDR3 has 14 amino acids. V trimming: 5 bases; J trimming: 5 bases; junction bases outside the gene matches: 8. CDR3 nucleotide sequence: TGTGCCAGCAGCAGAAGCACAGGGGTTACTGAAGCTTTCTTT. Amino acids: CASSRSTGVTEAFF.

This clonotype was seen only a few times. The chain has TRBV7-8 and TRBJ2-7, with TRBD2 matching 9 bases. After removal of 3 bases from V and 3 bases from J, the junction contained 3 bases not matched to a gene. The germline V gene encodes CDR1 SGHVS and CDR2 FQNEAQ. This CDR3 comprises 14 residues. The CDR3 spells CASSFSGSVYEQYF. The CDR3 nucleotides read TGTGCCAGCAGCTTTAGCGGGAGTGTCTACGAGCAGTACTTC.

The rearrangement uses TRBV24-1 and TRBJ2-2; weak D call: TRBD1 (5 bases). Germline values: CDR1 KGHDR, CDR2 SFDVKD. The CDR3 runs to 17 residues. V lost 4 bases to trimming and J lost 3 bases, with 17 bases between them. The CDR3 region is CATSETPAGSDTGELFF. The CDR3 DNA reads as TGTGCCACCAGTGAAACCCCCGCAGGGTCGGACACCGGGGAGCTGTTTTTT.

The V call is TRBV27, the J call TRBJ2-7, with 9 positions matching TRBD1. The CDR3 contains 16 residues. Looked up from germline, CDR1 is MNHEY and CDR2 is SMNVEV (reference sequence). The ends lost 5 bases at V and 2 bases at J; junction bases unmatched: 10. CDR3 sequence: CASSGAGTGFAYEQYF. CDR3 sequence (DNA): TGTGCCAGCAGTGGGGCGGGGACAGGGTTCGCCTACGAGCAGTACTTC.

This clonotype has only a few counts. The chain couples TRBV9 to TRBJ1-1; 7 nucleotides align to TRBD1. This CDR3 is 15 amino acids long. Germline-derived CDR1 and CDR2 are SGDLS and YYNGEE. The V segment lost 0 bases and the J segment 0 bases; nucleotides outside the gene matches: 2. DNA of the CDR3: TGTGCCAGCAGCGTAGGGACAGGAGTGAACACTGAAGCTTTCTTT. Its protein is CASSVGTGVNTEAFF.

This clonotype was seen more than once but under ten times. The V gene is TRBV11-2, the J gene TRBJ2-3; D is perhaps TRBD2 (6 bases). The CDR3 is 15 amino acids. The ends were cut back, 4 bases at V and 2 bases at J, with 13 bases in the middle. The germline CDR1 and CDR2 sequences are SGHAT and FQNNGV. The CDR3 is CASSSPGVTTDTQYF. The CDR3 DNA reads as TGTGCCAGCAGCTCCCCGGGGGTGACCACAGATACGCAGTATTTT.

The rearrangement uses TRBV7-2 and TRBJ2-7; D uncertain. Looked up from germline, CDR1 is SGHTA and CDR2 is FQGNSA. The CDR3 totals 14 residues. V lost 4 bases to trimming and J lost 3 bases, with 13 bases between them. The CDR3 DNA sequence: TGTGCCAGCAGCTCCTACGACGGGCGCTACGAGCAGTACTTC. Translated, it gives CASSSYDGRYEQYF.

This chain uses TRBV7-6 with TRBJ2-7; possibly TRBD2 for D (7 bases). Trimming pared 3 bases from V and 6 bases from J, leaving 12 bases between. This CDR3 has 13 residues. CDR1 SGHVS and CDR2 FNYEAQ come from the germline V gene. The chain's CDR3 is CASSFKGGAEQYF. CDR3 DNA: TGTGCCAGCAGCTTTAAAGGGGGGGCCGAGCAGTACTTC.

The V gene is TRBV10-3, the J gene TRBJ1-1, with no clear D. The CDR3 runs to 13 residues. Germline CDR1 reads ENHRY; CDR2 reads SYGVKD. V was trimmed by 3 bases and J by 3 bases, leaving 8 bases between them. CDR3 sequence reads: CAISDFGDTEAFF. The CDR3 DNA sequence: TGTGCCATCAGTGACTTTGGGGACACTGAAGCTTTCTTT.

This chain links TRBV20-1 with TRBJ2-5, with D maybe TRBD2 (6 bases). V was pared by 6 bases and J by 0 bases, with 14 bases between. Germline CDR1 and CDR2: DFQATT and SNEGSKA (reference sequence). This CDR3 contains 14 residues. The CDR3 sequence is CSARDWGYQETQYF. CDR3 in DNA: TGCAGTGCCCGGGACTGGGGGTACCAAGAGACCCAGTACTTC.

This chain joins TRBV4-3 and TRBJ2-7; no clear D gene. This CDR3 has 15 residues. The germline V gene encodes CDR1 LGHNA and CDR2 YSLEER. The ends were cut back, 0 bases at V and 9 bases at J, with 18 bases in the middle. CDR3 in amino acids: CASSQERQARHRQYF. The DNA for the CDR3 is TGCGCCAGCAGCCAAGAAAGGCAGGCCCGTCATCGGCAGTACTTC.

This clonotype was recorded a few times. The genes are TRBV19 and TRBJ2-1; D is perhaps TRBD2 (5 bases). Trimming took off 4 bases at V and 0 bases at J, with 10 bases between the two ends. The length of the CDR3 is 15 residues. The V gene's germline CDR1 is LNHDA and CDR2 SQIVND (reference sequence). CDR3 amino acids: CASSRAGHSYNEQFF. CDR3 sequence (DNA): TGTGCCAGTAGTAGGGCGGGCCACTCCTACAATGAGCAGTTCTTC. The whole variable domain, remainder taken from reference TRBV19 and TRBJ2-1, is DGGITQSPKYLFRKEGQNVTLSCEQNLNHDAMYWYRQDPGQGLRLIYYSQIVNDFQKGDIAEGYSVSREKKESFPLTVTSAQKNPTAFYLCASSRAGHSYNEQFFGPGTRLTVL.

The chain combines TRBV19 with TRBJ2-4; 7 bases fit TRBD2. CDR3 length equals 13 residues. V lost 10 bases and J lost 6; bases outside the gene matches: 9. CDR1 and CDR2 from the germline V gene are LNHDA and SQIVND (reference sequence). In DNA, the CDR3 is TGTGCCATTCGTCCGAGGGAGGGAAACATTCAGTACTTC. As protein: CAIRPREGNIQYF.

This clonotype appeared a few times. V usage is TRBV5-1 and J usage is TRBJ1-2, with 7 positions matching TRBD1. The V gene's germline CDR1 is SGHRS and CDR2 YFSETQ. This CDR3 is 17 amino acids long. J was trimmed by 3 bases and V by 4 bases; bases with no gene match: 15. The CDR3 coding sequence is TGCGCCAGCAGCCCCAGGGGATTACAGGGGTTAGACTATGGCTACACCTTC. Encoded protein: CASSPRGLQGLDYGYTF.

This clonotype was seen repeatedly, ten times or more. This chain links TRBV6-5 with TRBJ2-6, with D uncertain. This CDR3 is built from 14 residues. V lost 6 bases and J 4 bases, leaving 10 bases between the germline ends. Germline CDR1 is MNHEY and CDR2 is SVGAGI. DNA of the CDR3: TGTGCCAGCAGCTATCTGGGGGGGGCCAACGTCCTGACTTTC. It translates to CASSYLGGANVLTF.

This clonotype was counted a few times. The V and J genes are TRBV11-1 and TRBJ2-7, with TRBD2 identical over 8 bases. The V segment lost 7 bases and the J segment 3 bases; nucleotides outside the gene matches: 17. CDR1 is SGHAT and CDR2 is FQDESV in the germline V gene (reference sequence). The CDR3 is made up of 17 amino acids. Here the CDR3 DNA reads TGTGCCAGCACCATGAGCGGGAGTCGAGTAGGGGGCTACGAGCAGTACTTC. Protein product: CASTMSGSRVGGYEQYF.

The rearrangement joins TRBV7-9 to TRBJ2-5, with D unclear. V lost 5 bases, J lost 1 base, and 11 bases lay in between. Germline CDR1 and CDR2: SEHNR and FQNEAQ (reference sequence). This CDR3 is 14 amino acids long. CDR3 nucleotides: TGTGCCAGCAGCCCAGTTAGTCTCCAAGAGACCCAGTACTTC. This translates into CASSPVSLQETQYF.

The chain is built from TRBV6-8 and TRBJ2-1; the match to TRBD1 covers 8 bases. V lost 5 bases to trimming and J lost 6 bases; unmatched junction nucleotides: 3. The V gene's germline CDR1 is MNHGY and CDR2 SAAAGT. The CDR3 is made up of 13 amino acids. This chain's CDR3 is CASSDGTGNEQFF. Here the CDR3 DNA reads TGTGCCAGCAGTGACGGGACAGGCAATGAGCAGTTCTTC.

This clonotype was observed a handful of times. This chain connects TRBV6-2 or TRBV6-3 to TRBJ2-7, with 7 bases fitting TRBD1. The J segment lost 4 bases and the V segment lost 0 bases, leaving 12 bases of the junction unmatched. CDR1 MNHEY and CDR2 SVGEGT come from the germline V gene. This CDR3 comprises 17 residues. The CDR3, as DNA: TGTGCCAGCAGTTACTCTCGGACAGGACGGCCAGGATACGAGCAGTACTTC. It translates to CASSYSRTGRPGYEQYF.

V and J are TRBV7-2 and TRBJ1-1, with 7 bases fitting TRBD1. The CDR3 is made up of 15 amino acids. V lost 7 bases and J lost 1; bases outside the gene matches: 9. Per germline, CDR1 SGHTA and CDR2 FQGNSA. CDR3: CASIYSWTGNTEAFF. The DNA of the CDR3 is TGTGCCAGCATCTATTCTTGGACAGGGAACACTGAAGCTTTCTTT.

The chain has TRBV27 and TRBJ2-1; a possible D gene is TRBD1 (5 bases). CDR3 size: 14 residues. Trimming left V 4 bases short and J 10 bases short, with 17 bases between. Germline V gene lookup returns CDR1 MNHEY and CDR2 SMNVEV (reference sequence). The CDR3 nucleotides read TGTGCCAGCAGTTGGGGCCCCCCGTTGGAAGAGCAGTTCTTC. Translated, it gives CASSWGPPLEEQFF.